The 31 T cell receptor beta chains in this list originate from one sample, sequenced in a study of blood T cell repertoires in COVID-19. Here immunoSEQ multiplex PCR was the method, and the copy in TCRdb shows in-frame clones only, minus some. In the table there are 250,000 to 350,000 clones, approximately 90% of which are singletons. Specimen: PBMCs or T cells enriched from blood (not recorded which). Receptor source: a woman between 18 and 29 years old who had recovered from COVID-19.

The genes are TRBV28 and TRBJ2-3; tentatively, D is TRBD2 (5 bases). Germline lookup yields CDR1 MDHEN and CDR2 SYDVKM. The ends were cut back, 4 bases at V and 2 bases at J, with 13 bases in the middle. The CDR3 has 15 residues. The CDR3 region has the DNA TGTGCCAGCAGTTCTGACGTCCTAGCCACAGATACGCAGTATTTT. This codes for CASSSDVLATDTQYF.

The chain uses TRBV28 and TRBJ1-2; TRBD1 matches at 7 bases. Unmatched junction bases numbered 1, after V lost 3 bases and J lost 0 bases. In germline, CDR1 is MDHEN, CDR2 SYDVKM. The CDR3 spans 14 residues. This CDR3 reads CASSLGTANYGYTF. DNA for the CDR3: TGTGCCAGCAGTTTGGGGACAGCTAACTATGGCTACACCTTC.

V is TRBV7-9 and J is TRBJ1-2; weak D call: TRBD1 (5 bases). From germline, CDR1 is SEHNR and CDR2 FQNEAQ (reference sequence). There are 15 residues in the CDR3. V was cut by 2 bases and J by 4 bases, with 14 bases left in between. The DNA for the CDR3 is TGTGCCAGCAGCTTAAGTAGGGGTACGGGCTATGGCTACACCTTC. It is translated as CASSLSRGTGYGYTF.

This chain joins TRBV19 and TRBJ2-5; TRBD2 is a possible D gene (7 bases). Germline CDR1 LNHDA, CDR2 SQIVND (reference sequence). The CDR3 is 15 residues long. Between the trimmed V and J ends, which lost 1 base and 1 base, there was a span of 10 bases. CDR3: CASSIGAGAQETQYF. CDR3 coding DNA: TGTGCCAGTAGTATAGGGGCGGGGGCCCAAGAGACCCAGTACTTC. The full variable domain, with the rest looked up from reference TRBV19 and TRBJ2-5, is DGGITQSPKYLFRKEGQNVTLSCEQNLNHDAMYWYRQDPGQGLRLIYYSQIVNDFQKGDIAEGYSVSREKKESFPLTVTSAQKNPTAFYLCASSIGAGAQETQYFGPGTRLLVL.

The chain carries TRBV5-1 and TRBJ1-3; D gene ambiguous. The CDR3 covers 16 residues. Per the germline V gene, CDR1 is SGHRS and CDR2 is YFSETQ. V was cut by 2 bases and J by 0 bases, with 12 bases left in between. The DNA for the CDR3 is TGCGCCAGCAGCTTTGGAGCCCGAGGCTCTGGAAACACCATATATTTT. It codes for CASSFGARGSGNTIYF.

The gene calls are TRBV5-1 and TRBJ2-7; 9 positions agree with TRBD1. Germline trimming cut 5 bases from V and 4 bases from J; bases unmatched to any gene: 10. The germline gives CDR1 SGHRS, CDR2 YFSETQ. The CDR3 is 15 residues long. The CDR3 nucleotides read TGCGCCAGCAGGGGGGCCGGGACAGGGTTGTACGAGCAGTACTTC. This gives the protein CASRGAGTGLYEQYF.

This chain connects TRBV5-4 to TRBJ1-5; no firm D call. Trimming shortened V by 0 bases and J by 5 bases, and 6 bases separated the two germline ends. The CDR3 is 13 residues long. Germline-derived CDR1 and CDR2 are SGHNT and YYREEE (reference sequence). The CDR3 DNA reads TGTGCCAGCAGCTTGGACGGTGATCAGCCCCAGCATTTT. It yields the protein CASSLDGDQPQHF.

The chain carries TRBV12-3 or TRBV12-4 and TRBJ2-3; 12 nucleotides line up with TRBD2. The CDR3 sequence is 13 residues long. The ends lost 5 bases at V and 8 bases at J; junction bases unmatched: 2. CDR3 in DNA: TGTGCCAGCAGTCCTAGCGGGGGGGCTACGCAGTATTTT. This gives the protein CASSPSGGATQYF.

The rearrangement uses TRBV7-9 and TRBJ1-2; D possibly corresponds to TRBD1 (6 bases). Germline CDR1 SEHNR, CDR2 FQNEAQ (reference sequence). This CDR3 region has 14 residues. The V end lost 3 bases, the J end lost 6 bases, and 14 bases lay between the germline ends. CDR3 in DNA: TGTGCCAGCAGCTTTCCCGGGACACAGGATGGCTACACCTTC. It codes for CASSFPGTQDGYTF.

In DNA form, the CDR3 reads TGTGCCAGCAGCTTCGGGACAGGGGGATCATACGAGCAGTACTTC. It translates to CASSFGTGGSYEQYF. The chain joins TRBV11-2 to TRBJ2-7; 11 nucleotides line up with TRBD1. V shed 3 bases and J 4 bases; nucleotides not matched to a gene: 5. CDR3 size: 15 residues. Germline lookup yields CDR1 SGHAT and CDR2 FQNNGV.

In nucleotides, the CDR3 is TGCGCCAGCAGCTCCCAGGGACAGGGGAATTCACCCCTCCACTTT. This gives the protein CASSSQGQGNSPLHF. V and J are TRBV5-1 and TRBJ1-6, with 10 bases identical to TRBD1. This CDR3 contains 15 residues. Losses at the gene ends were 3 bases for V and 7 bases for J; bases not matched to a gene: 4. Germline V CDR1 and CDR2: SGHRS, YFSETQ.

This chain connects TRBV6-2 or TRBV6-3 to TRBJ2-5; D is unclear. The CDR3 totals 14 residues. Germline CDR1 and CDR2: MNHEY and SVGEGT. V lost 5 bases to trimming and J lost 0 bases, with 10 bases between them. The DNA for the CDR3 is TGTGCCAGCAGTAAATTAGCCTACCAAGAGACCCAGTACTTC. Translating it yields CASSKLAYQETQYF.

This clone was recorded a few times. This chain joins TRBV9 and TRBJ1-6; D ambiguous. Germline-derived CDR1 and CDR2 are SGDLS and YYNGEE. The CDR3 totals 14 residues. Trimming stripped 2 bases from V and 4 bases from J, with 7 bases between. In DNA form, the CDR3 reads TGTGCCAGCAGCGTGCAGGTATATAATTCACCCCTCCACTTT. Translating gives CASSVQVYNSPLHF.

CDR3 protein: CASSSQGSQGYGYTF. CDR3 nucleotide sequence: TGTGCCAGCAGTTCACAGGGCTCTCAAGGCTATGGCTACACCTTC. The rearrangement uses TRBV2 and TRBJ1-2, with D perhaps TRBD1 (6 bases). Trimming took 5 bases from V and 4 from J, leaving 17 bases between them. Germline assignment: CDR1 SNHLY and CDR2 FYNNEI. This CDR3 region has 15 residues.

V gene TRBV3-1 (or the pseudogene TRBV3-2) combines with J gene TRBJ2-7, with D possibly TRBD1 on 6 matching bases. Germline lookup yields CDR1 LGHDT and CDR2 YNNKEL (reference sequence). This CDR3 has 13 amino acids. V was shortened by 6 bases and J by 2 bases, with 11 bases between the two germline ends. Here the CDR3 DNA reads TGTGCCAGCAGGGGGCAGGGGCCCTACGAGCAGTACTTC. It is translated as CASRGQGPYEQYF.

This clone has only one observation. The rearrangement links TRBV9 to TRBJ1-2; 7 nucleotides match TRBD1. CDR1 is SGDLS, CDR2 YYNGEE, per germline. V lost 4 bases and J lost 0; bases outside the gene matches: 3. The CDR3 is 14 residues long. CDR3 sequence: CASSPGTANYGYTF. DNA for the CDR3: TGTGCCAGCAGCCCTGGGACAGCTAACTATGGCTACACCTTC.

The chain employs TRBV3-1 (or the pseudogene TRBV3-2) and TRBJ1-2, with D perhaps matching TRBD1 (6 bases). Trimming left V 3 bases short and J 4 bases short, with 12 bases between. Germline assignment: CDR1 LGHDT and CDR2 YNNKEL (reference sequence). The CDR3 totals 14 residues. The CDR3 reads CASSHRQGFYGYTF. For the CDR3, the DNA is TGTGCCAGCAGCCACAGGCAGGGGTTCTATGGCTACACCTTC.

CDR3 residues: CASSYVRVYNSPLHF. The CDR3 DNA reads TGTGCCAGCAGTTACGTGAGGGTCTATAATTCACCCCTCCACTTT. The chain employs TRBV6-5 and TRBJ1-6; D is ambiguous. The CDR3 contains 15 residues. Germline CDR1 MNHEY, CDR2 SVGAGI. Trimming took 2 bases from V and 3 from J, leaving 8 bases between them.

The V call is TRBV5-6, the J call TRBJ1-1; 8 bases align to TRBD1. CDR3 length equals 16 residues. Germline V gene lookup returns CDR1 SGHDT and CDR2 YYEEEE. V trimming: 4 bases; J trimming: 3 bases; junction bases outside the gene matches: 11. CDR3 protein: CASSRWTGFIDTEAFF. The CDR3 region has the DNA TGTGCCAGCAGCCGATGGACAGGGTTTATCGACACTGAAGCTTTCTTT.

This clone was seen only a few times. The CDR3 DNA follows: TGTGCCAGCAGCGCCTATTATAGCGGGGGGAACCAAGAGACCCAGTACTTC. As protein: CASSAYYSGGNQETQYF. The V gene is TRBV7-6, the J gene TRBJ2-5; 10 bases agree with TRBD2. Trimming at V came to 5 bases and at J to 0 bases, leaving 9 bases not matched to a gene. Germline CDR1 and CDR2: SGHVS and FNYEAQ. The CDR3 covers 17 residues. Based on the CDR3 plus reference TRBV7-6 and TRBJ2-5, the full variable domain is GAGVSQSPRYKVTKRGQDVALRCDPISGHVSLYWYRQALGQGPEFLTYFNYEAQQDKSGLPNDRFSAERPEGSISTLTIQRTEQRDSAMYRCASSAYYSGGNQETQYFGPGTRLLVL.

On this clone itself: A junction boundary mismatches the germline segment, possibly from a read error. The chain couples TRBV6-5 to TRBJ1-5; the D is unclear. Looked up from germline, CDR1 is MNHEY and CDR2 is SVGAGI. The CDR3 is 11 residues long. The CDR3 reads CASSYPEQFFF. The CDR3 region has the DNA TGTGCCAGCAGTTACCCCGAACAGTTTTTTTTT.

The J gene is TRBJ2-5, the V gene TRBV11-2, with D uncertain. V was pared by 3 bases and J by 2 bases, with 7 bases between. CDR1 and CDR2 from the germline V gene are SGHAT and FQNNGV. The CDR3 consists of 13 residues. The CDR3 region has the DNA TGTGCCAGCAGCTTGGCACCGCAAGAGACCCAGTACTTC. Translation gives CASSLAPQETQYF. The variable domain in full, with the rest retrieved from reference TRBV11-2 and TRBJ2-5, is EAGVAQSPRYKIIEKRQSVAFWCNPISGHATLYWYQQILGQGPKLLIQFQNNGVVDDSQLPKDRFSAERLKGVDSTLKIQPAKLEDSAVYLCASSLAPQETQYFGPGTRLLVL.

The chain links TRBV10-3 to TRBJ1-6, with D perhaps matching TRBD1 (6 bases). V was cut by 10 bases and J by 18 bases, with 25 bases left in between. The CDR3 contains 13 residues. CDR1 ENHRY and CDR2 SYGVKD come from the germline V gene. The CDR3 sequence: CARKGGARTTGHF. CDR3 bases: TGTGCCAGAAAAGGGGGGGCCCGCACGACGGGCCACTTT.

The chain combines TRBV6-4 with TRBJ2-3; D unresolved. This CDR3 is built from 13 residues. The germline V gene encodes CDR1 MRHNA and CDR2 SNTAGT. The V gene lost 3 bases and the J gene lost 2 bases, with 6 bases spanning the gap. CDR3 nucleotides: TGTGCCAGCAGTGAAACAGTCACAGATACGCAGTATTTT. Translating gives CASSETVTDTQYF.

This chain links TRBV5-3 with TRBJ2-1; possibly TRBD1 for D (6 bases). TRBV5-3 is an open reading frame whose function is uncertain. The V end was cut by 5 bases, the J end by 4 bases, with 7 bases between. The CDR3 has 12 residues. The CDR3 nucleotides are TGTGCCAGAAGTACAGGGTACAATGAGCAGTTCTTC. This sequence encodes CARSTGYNEQFF.

This clone appeared once. The chain recombines TRBV7-9 with TRBJ1-2; D remains ambiguous. This CDR3 has 15 residues. The germline V gene has CDR1 SEHNR and CDR2 FQNEAQ (reference sequence). V dropped 5 bases and J dropped 0 bases, with 13 bases sitting between them. The CDR3 bases are TGTGCCAGCAGCCCAGCGGGAGGTACTAACTATGGCTACACCTTC. It translates to CASSPAGGTNYGYTF. Complete variable domain (other parts from reference TRBV7-9 and TRBJ1-2): DTGVSQNPRHKITKRGQNVTFRCDPISEHNRLYWYRQTLGQGPEFLTYFQNEAQLEKSRLLSDRFSAERPKGSFSTLEIQRTEQGDSAMYLCASSPAGGTNYGYTFGSGTRLTVV.

The chain combines TRBV3-1 (or the pseudogene TRBV3-2) with TRBJ1-2; 8 bases match TRBD1. CDR1 and CDR2 (germline): LGHDT, YNNKEL (reference sequence). Trimming cost V 4 bases and J 4 bases; bases outside gene matches: 5. This CDR3 is 14 amino acids long. CDR3 sequence reads: CASSPQGEGYGYTF. Written as DNA, the CDR3 is TGTGCCAGCAGCCCACAGGGGGAGGGCTATGGCTACACCTTC.

In this sample, this clone turned up once. The chain employs TRBV19 and TRBJ1-5; TRBD1 is a possible D gene (5 bases). The CDR3 is 13 amino acids. Per germline, CDR1 LNHDA and CDR2 SQIVND (reference sequence). Trimming removed 6 bases at V and 4 bases at J, with 10 bases between. CDR3 DNA: TGTGCCAGTAGAATCGGGGGGAATCAGCCCCAGCATTTT. This encodes CASRIGGNQPQHF.

The rearrangement links TRBV5-1 to TRBJ2-7, with 11 positions matching TRBD1. CDR3 size: 14 residues. Losses at the gene ends were 5 bases for V and 3 bases for J; bases not matched to a gene: 4. The germline V gene encodes CDR1 SGHRS and CDR2 YFSETQ. CDR3 bases: TGCGCCAGCAGTTCCGGGACAGGGGGCTACGAGCAGTACTTC. Its protein is CASSSGTGGYEQYF.

The V gene is TRBV27, the J gene TRBJ2-5; 10 bases are a match to TRBD2. This CDR3 comprises 15 residues. CDR1 is MNHEY, CDR2 SMNVEV, per germline (reference sequence). Germline trimming cut 4 bases from V and 2 bases from J; bases unmatched to any gene: 4. CDR3 nucleotides: TGTGCCAGCAGTTCTAGCGGGGGCCCTCAAGAGACCCAGTACTTC. Protein: CASSSSGGPQETQYF.

This chain uses TRBV4-2 with TRBJ2-7, with 12 bases fitting TRBD1. V lost 5 bases, J lost 8 bases, and 10 bases stayed unmatched. This CDR3 is built from 15 residues. The germline CDR1 and CDR2 sequences are LGHNA and YNFKEQ. Here the CDR3 reads CASSSRDRGLPQQYF. CDR3 sequence (DNA): TGTGCCAGCAGCTCCCGGGACAGGGGGCTTCCGCAGCAGTACTTC.